The 23 T cell receptor beta chains reported below all come from one sample, sequenced in a study of blood T cell repertoires in COVID-19. Assay: immunoSEQ multiplex PCR; the TCRdb copy retains only in-frame clones and omits some. The table shows 110,000 to 150,000 clones, with around three quarters occurring only once. Sample: peripheral blood. These receptors all come from a man in his fifties or sixties with active or convalescent COVID-19.

The rearrangement joins TRBV6-1 to TRBJ2-4; 8 bases fit TRBD2. The CDR3 length is 16 residues. Germline CDR1 is MNHNS and CDR2 is SASEGT. V was pared by 4 bases and J by 7 bases, with 12 bases of the junction left unmatched. CDR3 DNA sequence: TGTGCCAGCAGTGGCTGGGTAGCGGGACCCCAGAACATTCAGTACTTC. Its translation is CASSGWVAGPQNIQYF.

The rearrangement links TRBV7-9 to TRBJ2-1; TRBD2 matches at 7 bases. Losses at the gene ends were 2 bases for V and 4 bases for J; bases not matched to a gene: 8. The CDR3 length is 16 residues. The germline V gene has CDR1 SEHNR and CDR2 FQNEAQ (reference sequence). The CDR3 DNA sequence: TGTGCCAGCAGCTTACGGTCCAGCGGGGTATACAATGAGCAGTTCTTC. It codes for CASSLRSSGVYNEQFF.

CDR3 in DNA: TGTGCCAGCAGTTTCCAGGGTACTAATGAAAAACTGTTTTTT. It specifies CASSFQGTNEKLFF. The chain joins TRBV28 to TRBJ1-4; D might be TRBD1 (5 bases). The V end was cut by 3 bases, the J end by 2 bases, with 7 bases between. From germline, CDR1 is MDHEN and CDR2 SYDVKM. The CDR3 contains 14 residues.

Only a few counts were recorded for this clone. This chain links TRBV6-1 with TRBJ2-5; TRBD2 matches 12 bases. In germline, CDR1 is MNHNS, CDR2 SASEGT. The CDR3 is made up of 16 amino acids. The V gene end was trimmed by 4 bases and the J gene end by 5 bases; junction bases not matched to a gene: 8. The DNA of the CDR3 is TGTGCCAGCAGTGGGAGACTAGCGGGAGCTTCGGAGACCCAGTACTTC. Protein: CASSGRLAGASETQYF.

V and J are TRBV6-5 and TRBJ2-1; D uncertain. Between the trimmed V and J ends, which lost 4 bases and 9 bases, there was a span of 13 bases. The CDR3 runs to 13 residues. In germline, CDR1 is MNHEY, CDR2 SVGAGI. The CDR3 region is CASSFAGYVEQFF. The CDR3 DNA follows: TGTGCCAGCAGTTTTGCAGGTTACGTTGAGCAGTTCTTC.

CDR3 coding DNA: TGTGCCACCAGTGAAGCAGGGGGCGGAGACACCATATATTTT. This sequence encodes CATSEAGGGDTIYF. The chain uses TRBV24-1 and TRBJ1-3; TRBD1 matches at 8 bases. Trimming took 4 bases from V and 8 from J; bases not matched to a gene: 6. This CDR3 comprises 14 residues. Per germline, CDR1 KGHDR and CDR2 SFDVKD.

This rearrangement joins TRBV5-8 to TRBJ2-7, with 12 positions matching TRBD2. From germline, CDR1 is SGHTS and CDR2 YDEGEE. J lost 4 bases, V lost 0 bases, and 2 bases had no gene match. CDR3 size: 15 residues. CDR3 sequence (DNA): TGTGCCAGCAGCTTGGTCCTAGCGGGAGGGTACGAGCAGTACTTC. Protein: CASSLVLAGGYEQYF.

The chain recombines TRBV28 with TRBJ2-2; 8 nucleotides align to TRBD2. The CDR3 has 16 amino acids. Germline values: CDR1 MDHEN, CDR2 SYDVKM. After removal of 6 bases from V and 4 bases from J, the junction contained 10 bases not matched to a gene. The CDR3 DNA reads TGTGCCAGCAGCCCCGGTGGACTAGCAGGCACCGGGGAGCTGTTTTTT. Translating gives CASSPGGLAGTGELFF.

V and J are TRBV27 and TRBJ1-2; 7 positions match TRBD1. V lost 3 bases to trimming and J lost 3 bases; unmatched junction nucleotides: 13. CDR1 and CDR2 from the germline V gene are MNHEY and SMNVEV (reference sequence). This CDR3 has 17 residues. The CDR3 DNA follows: TGTGCCAGCAGTTTCCGACCCGGACAGGTTTTATACTATGGCTACACCTTC. Translation gives CASSFRPGQVLYYGYTF.

This chain uses TRBV14 with TRBJ2-1; 13 bases match TRBD2. The length of the CDR3 is 17 residues. Germline CDR1 and CDR2: SGHDN and FVKESK. With V trimmed by 6 bases and J by 0 bases, 5 bases remained unmatched. In DNA form, the CDR3 reads TGTGCCAGCAGTCGACTAGCGGGAGGTCTCTCCTACAATGAGCAGTTCTTC. Residues: CASSRLAGGLSYNEQFF.

The chain couples TRBV30 to TRBJ1-2; 8 bases are shared with TRBD1. CDR3 length: 13 residues. Germline lookup yields CDR1 GTSNPN and CDR2 SVGIG (reference sequence). Unmatched junction bases numbered 3, after V lost 4 bases and J lost 2 bases. As DNA, the CDR3 is TGTGCCTGGACAGGGGGCGCGAACTATGGCTACACCTTC. Amino acid sequence: CAWTGGANYGYTF.

The chain recombines TRBV27 with TRBJ2-7; 8 positions match TRBD2. This CDR3 has 15 amino acids. Germline CDR1 MNHEY, CDR2 SMNVEV (reference sequence). Germline trimming cut 0 bases from V and 6 bases from J; bases unmatched to any gene: 7. CDR3 protein: CASSLSPGGFGEQYF. In nucleotides, the CDR3 is TGTGCCAGCAGTTTATCCCCGGGAGGGTTCGGCGAGCAGTACTTC.

The V gene is TRBV10-1, the J gene TRBJ2-5, with 7 positions matching TRBD1. The CDR3 contains 15 residues. Germline V gene lookup returns CDR1 WNHNN and CDR2 SYGVQD (reference sequence). The V segment lost 0 bases and the J segment 1 base; nucleotides outside the gene matches: 2. The CDR3 DNA reads as TGCGCCAGCAGTGAGTCCCGACAGGGCCAAGAGACCCAGTACTTC. It specifies CASSESRQGQETQYF.

The genes are TRBV5-8 and TRBJ1-1; TRBD1 aligns across 8 bases. Looked up from germline, CDR1 is SGHTS and CDR2 is YDEGEE. V lost 0 bases and J lost 5; bases outside the gene matches: 3. The CDR3 is 14 residues long. In DNA, the CDR3 is TGTGCCAGCAGCTTGGGGACAGGGATGACTGAAGCTTTCTTT. Its protein product is CASSLGTGMTEAFF.

The chain couples TRBV10-3 to TRBJ1-5; 7 nucleotides match TRBD1. Looked up from germline, CDR1 is ENHRY and CDR2 is SYGVKD. This CDR3 contains 15 residues. Germline trimming cut 0 bases from V and 4 bases from J; bases unmatched to any gene: 3. The CDR3 coding sequence is TGTGCCATCAGTGAGTCCGACAGGGTAAATCAGCCCCAGCATTTT. This translates into CAISESDRVNQPQHF.

The chain uses TRBV6-5 and TRBJ1-1; 7 nucleotides agree with TRBD1. This CDR3 comprises 15 residues. V shed 5 bases, J shed 2 bases, and the junction held 8 bases outside the gene matches. The germline CDR1 and CDR2 sequences are MNHEY and SVGAGI. The DNA of the CDR3 is TGTGCCAGCAGTCCAAGGCGGACAGGAAACACTGAAGCTTTCTTT. Encoded protein: CASSPRRTGNTEAFF.

The chain recombines TRBV7-9 with TRBJ1-2; 7 bases are a match to TRBD1. J was trimmed by 2 bases and V by 5 bases; bases with no gene match: 5. CDR3 length: 14 residues. Per the germline V gene, CDR1 is SEHNR and CDR2 is FQNEAQ (reference sequence). CDR3 nucleotide sequence: TGTGCCAGCAGCCTGTGGGACAGCAACTATGGCTACACCTTC. As protein: CASSLWDSNYGYTF.

This chain joins TRBV27 and TRBJ2-2, with TRBD2 identical over 7 bases. Germline assignment: CDR1 MNHEY and CDR2 SMNVEV (reference sequence). Trimming at V came to 6 bases and at J to 3 bases, leaving 7 bases not matched to a gene. The CDR3 runs 15 residues. DNA of the CDR3: TGTGCCAGCAGGGACGGGACTACGGACACCGGGGAGCTGTTTTTT. This sequence encodes CASRDGTTDTGELFF.

V is TRBV28 and J is TRBJ1-6, with D hard to call. Germline CDR1 MDHEN, CDR2 SYDVKM. V was pared by 3 bases and J by 6 bases, with 9 bases between. This CDR3 is 14 amino acids long. The CDR3 sequence: CASSFGGANSPLHF. CDR3 nucleotide sequence: TGTGCCAGCAGTTTCGGAGGCGCTAATTCACCCCTCCACTTT.

This clone was detected once. The chain is built from TRBV30 and TRBJ2-7, with TRBD2 matching over 10 bases. CDR1 and CDR2 (germline): GTSNPN, SVGIG (reference sequence). The CDR3 has 13 amino acids. V lost 5 bases and J lost 2; bases outside the gene matches: 3. This CDR3 reads CAWDLAGAYEQYF. The DNA for the CDR3 is TGTGCCTGGGATCTAGCGGGGGCCTACGAGCAGTACTTC.

The chain has TRBV6-6 and TRBJ1-2; 7 nucleotides match TRBD1. With 11 bases clipped from V and 7 bases from J, the junction kept 10 bases outside the gene matches. The CDR3 consists of 12 residues. Germline loops: CDR1 MNHNY, CDR2 SVGAGI (reference sequence). This CDR3 is CAGGQRVGGYTF. For the CDR3, the DNA is TGTGCCGGGGGACAGAGGGTGGGTGGCTACACCTTC.

In DNA form, the CDR3 reads TGTGCCAGCGGAACAGGGTTGACTTTCTTT. Protein sequence: CASGTGLTFF. The V gene is TRBV6-5, the J gene TRBJ1-1; D perhaps matches TRBD1 (6 bases). The germline gives CDR1 MNHEY, CDR2 SVGAGI. The length of the CDR3 is 10 residues. V was shortened by 8 bases and J by 12 bases, with 13 bases between the two germline ends.

The chain employs TRBV7-8 and TRBJ1-1; TRBD1 might be the D (6 bases). CDR1 and CDR2 (germline): SGHVS, FQNEAQ. Deletions cut 0 bases from V and 1 base from J, with 12 bases between. The CDR3 contains 16 residues. CDR3 sequence reads: CASSLAFGQKNTEAFF. The CDR3 DNA follows: TGTGCCAGCAGCTTAGCCTTCGGACAGAAGAACACTGAAGCTTTCTTT.